The sequence of this T cell receptor beta chain was determined in a study of breast tumors, draining lymph nodes, adjacent tissues. Study observations and caveats: Luminal-like breast cancer showed significantly greater tumor-nontumor repertoire similarity than basal-like breast cancer did. Data only fit, rather than demonstrated, lymph node origin of most tumor T cells. Tumor repertoires ranked between lymph nodes and nontumor tissue in diversity, with V and J gene preferences. Data fit most tumor T cells coming from lymph node, expanding in tumor.

Per the germline V gene, CDR1 is SGHTA and CDR2 is FQGNSA. This CDR3 is 14 amino acids long. V was shortened by 5 bases and J by 2 bases, with 11 bases between the two germline ends. Turning to this clonotype: The antigen is not known.

Breast cancer patients provided tissue from their axillary draining lymph nodes. TCRdb re-called the multiplex PCR reads with MiXCR, one entry per CDR3 protein. The sample contains nearly 200,000 distinct CDR3 sequences, approximately 33% of which appear only once. The chain combines TRBV7-2 with TRBJ2-3; D may be TRBD2 (6 bases). The sequencing sample was made of axillary lymph node tissue. The origin of this receptor is a female donor with breast cancer. Some clones in this sample may be carry-over from other donors' samples. CDR3 nucleotide sequence: TGTGCCAGCAGCCTAGGACTAACCACAGATACGCAGTATTTT. Encoded protein: CASSLGLTTDTQYF. The variable domain in full, with the rest retrieved from reference TRBV7-2 and TRBJ2-3, is GAGVSQSPSNKVTEKGKDVELRCDPISGHTALYWYRQSLGQGLEFLIYFQGNSAPDKSGLPSDRFSAERTGGSVSTLTIQRTQQEDSAVYLCASSLGLTTDTQYFGPGTRLTVL.